Listed below are T cell receptor beta chains from one sample, sequenced in a study of T cell responses to AZD1222 COVID-19 vaccine. Using immunoSEQ multiplex PCR, the repertoire was profiled, and TCRdb retains in-frame clones only, with some absent. This table has tens of thousands of clones, more than 75% appearing once. The sequences come from peripheral blood, collected on day 0 of AZD1222 vaccination. The receptors were sampled from an adult in good health. CDR3s include the opening cysteine and the closing phenylalanine or tryptophan.

V: TRBV5-1
J: TRBJ1-1
CDR3: CASSLEGRWESTEAFF

V: TRBV6-6
J: TRBJ1-1
CDR3: CASSYPQGTEAFF

V: TRBV7-2
J: TRBJ2-3
CDR3: CASSLAVGSPDTQYF

V: TRBV7-8
J: TRBJ1-1
CDR3: CASSLVAGNTEAFF

V: TRBV12-3/TRBV12-4
J: TRBJ1-2
CDR3: CASSFQGYYGYTF

V: TRBV24-1
J: TRBJ2-4
CDR3: CATSAADLNIQYF

V: TRBV4-1
J: TRBJ2-7
CDR3: CASSQDRAGEGYEQYF

V: TRBV5-1
J: TRBJ2-2
CDR3: CASSFRQGDTGELFF

V: TRBV7-9
J: TRBJ2-5
CDR3: CASSLARTEETQYF

V: TRBV30
J: TRBJ2-7
CDR3: CAWSVLGGGPGIKSYEQYF

V: TRBV5-1
J: TRBJ2-3
CDR3: CASSPRTGGDTQYF

V: TRBV6-1
J: TRBJ1-1
CDR3: CASSDRGQMNTEAFF

V: TRBV11-2
J: TRBJ2-2
CDR3: CASSLGSGVPGELFF

V: TRBV11-2
J: TRBJ1-3
CDR3: CASSLPPPGLSFSGNTIYF